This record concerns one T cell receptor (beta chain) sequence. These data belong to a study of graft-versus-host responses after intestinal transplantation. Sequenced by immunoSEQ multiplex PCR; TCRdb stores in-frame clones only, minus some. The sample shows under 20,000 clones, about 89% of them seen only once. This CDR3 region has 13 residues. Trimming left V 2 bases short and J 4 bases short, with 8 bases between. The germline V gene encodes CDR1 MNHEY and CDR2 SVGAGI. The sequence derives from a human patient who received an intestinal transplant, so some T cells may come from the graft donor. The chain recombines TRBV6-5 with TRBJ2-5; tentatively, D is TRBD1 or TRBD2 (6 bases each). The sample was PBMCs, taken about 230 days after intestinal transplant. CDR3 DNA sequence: TGTGCCAGCAGTTACGGGGGGCCAGAGACCCAGTACTTC. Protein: CASSYGGPETQYF.